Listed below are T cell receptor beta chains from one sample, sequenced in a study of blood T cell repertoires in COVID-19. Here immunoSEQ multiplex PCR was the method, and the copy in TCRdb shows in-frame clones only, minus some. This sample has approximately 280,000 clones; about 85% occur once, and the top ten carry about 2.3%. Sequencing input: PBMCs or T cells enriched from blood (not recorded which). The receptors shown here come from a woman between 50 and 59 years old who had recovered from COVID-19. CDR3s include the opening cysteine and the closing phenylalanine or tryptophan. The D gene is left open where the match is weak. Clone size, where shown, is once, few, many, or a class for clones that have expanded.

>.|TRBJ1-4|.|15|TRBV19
CASTQPRQAVEKLFF
TGTGCCAGTACCCAACCCAGACAGGCCGTTGAAAAACTGTTTTTT
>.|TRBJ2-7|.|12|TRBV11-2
CASSAGSSEQYF
TGTGCCAGCAGCGCGGGATCGTCTGAGCAGTACTTC
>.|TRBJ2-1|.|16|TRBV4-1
CASSQLDFAGYNEQFF
TGCGCCAGCAGCCAACTGGACTTCGCTGGCTACAATGAGCAGTTCTTC
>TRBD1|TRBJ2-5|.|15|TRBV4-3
CASSHTDREGQTQYF
TGCGCCAGCAGCCACACCGACAGGGAAGGGCAGACCCAGTACTTC
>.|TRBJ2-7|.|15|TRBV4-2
CASSPTEARSYEQYF
TGTGCCAGCAGCCCTACGGAGGCGCGCTCCTACGAGCAGTACTTC
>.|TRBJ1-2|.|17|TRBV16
CASSLNLGAAANYGYTF
TGTGCCAGCAGCCTAAACCTGGGGGCAGCCGCTAACTATGGCTACACCTTC
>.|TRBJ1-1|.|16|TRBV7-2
CASSLAGGLRWTEAFF
TGTGCCAGCAGCTTAGCGGGGGGGCTTCGTTGGACTGAAGCTTTCTTT
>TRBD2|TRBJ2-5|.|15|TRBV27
CASSLFSGGLETQYF
TGTGCCAGCAGTCTATTTAGCGGGGGGCTTGAGACCCAGTACTTC
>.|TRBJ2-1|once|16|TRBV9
CASSVGVSHYNNEQFF
TGTGCCAGCAGCGTAGGTGTTAGCCACTACAACAATGAGCAGTTCTTC
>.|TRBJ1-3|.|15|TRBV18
CASSPAGGLRNTIYF
TGTGCCAGCTCACCAGCGGGGGGACTTAGAAACACCATATATTTT
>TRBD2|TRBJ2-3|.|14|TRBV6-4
CASSASGGGDTQYF
TGTGCCAGCAGTGCCAGCGGGGGCGGAGATACGCAGTATTTT
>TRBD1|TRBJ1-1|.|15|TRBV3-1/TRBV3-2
CASSQDSTGSAEAFF
TGTGCCAGCAGCCAAGACTCGACAGGGTCGGCTGAAGCTTTCTTT
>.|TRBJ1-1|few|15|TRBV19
CASSATGEGSTEAFF
TGTGCCAGTAGTGCCACGGGAGAGGGCAGCACTGAAGCTTTCTTT
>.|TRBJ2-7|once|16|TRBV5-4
CASSLLRGSSSYEQYF
TGTGCCAGCAGCTTGCTGAGGGGGTCGAGCTCCTACGAGCAGTACTTC
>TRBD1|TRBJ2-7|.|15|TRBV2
CASSDGTGNTYEQYF
TGTGCCAGCAGTGATGGGACAGGGAACACCTACGAGCAGTACTTC
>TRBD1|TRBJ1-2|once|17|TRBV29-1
CSAGIAELDRINYGYTF
TGCAGCGCCGGCATAGCAGAGCTGGACAGGATTAACTATGGCTACACCTTC
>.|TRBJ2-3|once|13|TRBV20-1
CSASTGSTDTQYF
TGCAGTGCTAGTACCGGGAGCACAGATACGCAGTATTTT
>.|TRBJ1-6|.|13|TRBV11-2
CASSPEGVSSLHF
TGTGCCAGCAGCCCCGAAGGGGTGTCTTCCCTCCACTTT
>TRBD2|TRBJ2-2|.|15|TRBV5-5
CASNPAGAMTGELFF
TGTGCCAGCAACCCAGCGGGGGCAATGACCGGGGAGCTGTTTTTT
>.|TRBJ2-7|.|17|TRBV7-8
CASSPTGGGASSVEQYF
TGTGCCAGCAGCCCCACTGGGGGTGGGGCCTCTAGCGTCGAGCAGTACTTC
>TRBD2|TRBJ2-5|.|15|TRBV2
CASSPGLAGEETQYF
TGTGCCAGCAGCCCGGGACTAGCGGGGGAAGAGACCCAGTACTTC
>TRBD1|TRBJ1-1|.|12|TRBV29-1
CSVGTGHTEAFF
TGCAGCGTGGGGACAGGGCACACTGAAGCTTTCTTT
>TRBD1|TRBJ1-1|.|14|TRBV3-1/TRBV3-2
CASSPGQGNTEAFF
TGTGCCAGCAGCCCGGGACAGGGGAACACTGAAGCTTTCTTT
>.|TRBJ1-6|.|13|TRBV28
CASSSGYNSPLHF
TGTGCCAGCAGTTCCGGGTATAATTCACCCCTCCACTTT
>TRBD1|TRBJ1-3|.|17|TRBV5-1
CASSLTMTGSSGNTIYF
TGCGCCAGCAGCTTGACCATGACAGGGAGCTCTGGAAACACCATATATTTT
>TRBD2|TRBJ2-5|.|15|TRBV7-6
CASSPRAAGVETQYF
TGTGCCAGCAGCCCCCGGGCGGCGGGAGTAGAGACCCAGTACTTC
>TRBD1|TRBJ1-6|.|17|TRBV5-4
CASSAFRDRVYNSPLHF
TGTGCCAGCAGCGCATTCCGGGACAGGGTCTATAATTCACCCCTCCACTTT
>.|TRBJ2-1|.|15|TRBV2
CASSDSWGDYNEQFF
TGTGCCAGCAGTGATAGCTGGGGGGACTACAATGAGCAGTTCTTC
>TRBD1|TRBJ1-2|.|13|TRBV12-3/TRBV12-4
CASSLKGQYGYTF
TGTGCCAGCAGTTTAAAGGGACAGTATGGCTACACCTTC
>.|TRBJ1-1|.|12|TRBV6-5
CASRGVNTEAFF
TGTGCCAGCAGAGGGGTGAACACTGAAGCTTTCTTT
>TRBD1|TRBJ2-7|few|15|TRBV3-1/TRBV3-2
CASSITGQGSYEQYF
TGTGCCAGCAGCATAACGGGACAGGGTTCCTACGAGCAGTACTTC
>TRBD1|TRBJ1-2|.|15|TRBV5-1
CASSTRQGPRYGYTF
TGCGCCAGCAGTACGCGACAGGGTCCCCGCTATGGCTACACCTTC
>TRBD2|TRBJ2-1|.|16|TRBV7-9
CASSSWTSGSGNEQFF
TGTGCCAGCAGCAGCTGGACTAGCGGGAGTGGGAATGAGCAGTTCTTC
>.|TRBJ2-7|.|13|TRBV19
CASSIGGTYEQYF
TGTGCCAGTAGTATTGGGGGGACCTACGAGCAGTACTTC
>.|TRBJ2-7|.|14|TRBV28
CASSQGQSSYEQYF
TGTGCCAGCAGCCAGGGTCAGAGTTCCTACGAGCAGTACTTC
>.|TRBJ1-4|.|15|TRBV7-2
CASSLVGYTNEKLFF
TGTGCCAGCAGCTTAGTCGGTTACACTAATGAAAAACTGTTTTTT
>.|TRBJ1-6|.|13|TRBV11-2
CASTGFRNSPLHF
TGTGCCAGCACCGGGTTCCGGAATTCACCCCTCCACTTT